This entry lists 2 T cell receptor beta chains sequenced from one sample in a study of PD-1 blockade in mismatch repair-deficient tumors. Using immunoSEQ multiplex PCR, the repertoire was profiled, and TCRdb retains in-frame clones only, with some absent. The sample has roughly 49,000 clones; under 85% are singletons. Source: PBMCs, taken before pembrolizumab treatment. Receptors were obtained from an adult with mismatch repair-deficient cancer.

Details on this clone: Other nucleotide sequences from this sample produce the same CDR3. The V gene is TRBV29-1, the J gene TRBJ2-1; D unresolved. V lost 4 bases and J 3 bases, leaving 4 bases between the germline ends. The CDR3 is 11 amino acids. Germline CDR1 SQVTM, CDR2 ANQGSEA. CDR3: CSVGLYNEQFF. The DNA of the CDR3 is TGCAGCGTTGGCCTCTACAATGAGCAGTTCTTC.

This clone was seen only once. V gene TRBV19 combines with J gene TRBJ1-2; possibly TRBD1 for D (5 bases). From germline, CDR1 is LNHDA and CDR2 SQIVND (reference sequence). Trimming left V 3 bases short and J 6 bases short, with 14 bases between. This CDR3 has 14 residues. The DNA of the CDR3 is TGTGCCAGTAGTATCCGGAACGGGGGGGATGGCTACACCTTC. Translating it yields CASSIRNGGDGYTF.